This T cell receptor beta chain was captured by sequencing in a study of identical twins listed by TCRdb under 2016. Context from the whole study: The study deep-sequenced TCR alpha and beta repertoires from monozygotic twins, unrelated adults of various ages and cord blood to test whether fetal clonotypes persist. Replicate twin experiments were performed at different times using different library preparation protocols to rule out contamination. What the research found in general, with its limitations: Compared with coincidental sharing between unrelated individuals, out-of-frame TCR alpha sequences shared between twins had an excess of sequences with low generation probability. A weaker excess of twin sharing was found in beta out-of-frame sequences because the signal-to-noise ratio was lowered by fewer shared sequences. Abundant cord blood beta clonotypes had fewer insertions, young adult naive repertoires showed a similar but weaker trend, and memory repertoires showed no such trend. Out-of-frame TCR alpha sharing in monozygotic twins was systematically underestimated by recombination models, whereas sharing between unrelated individuals was in agreement with the recombination models. Zero-insertion analyses could be partly confounded by invariant T cells such as MAIT and iNKT, though diverse VJ usage argued against such confounding for most clonotypes. Conclusions relied on cross-sectional statistical analysis, since the same donors could not be followed over many years.

Every donor was a healthy Caucasian. Three pairs of female monozygotic twins, all aged 18 to 29 years, were included in the twin cohort. Positive isolation kits from Invitrogen were used to isolate CD4+ and CD8+ T cell populations. Concerning this clonotype itself: The antigen this receptor binds is unknown. No much larger clone exists at a distance of one base, and base qualities are not known.

The protocol used for the library was 5' RACE. The instrument given in TCRdb is Illumina HiSeq 2000. A universal primer binding site was added through template switching, and the final cDNA carried a unique molecular identifier so that TCR cDNA molecules could be counted accurately. Specific primers in the conserved constant-segment region were used to synthesize first-strand cDNA for TCR alpha and beta chains. To control for contamination, each cDNA library was double barcoded with a SMART-Mk sample barcode plus Illumina barcodes. TruSeq adapter sequences along with Illumina sample barcodes were introduced in two successive PCR steps. TCR alpha and beta cDNA libraries were sequenced on the Illumina HiSeq platform with custom primers. The authors' analysis ran thus. MiGEC processed the raw reads to extract unique molecular identifiers, while MiXCR was used to determine the CDR3 positions. For each individual, recombination models were inferred using an EM algorithm with the repgenHMM and IGoR tools. The tcR package in R was used for shared clonotype analysis, with sharing normalized by the product of cloneset sizes. To study raw recombination free of thymic and clonal selection effects, out-of-frame nonproductive sequences were analyzed. TCRdb passed the public sequencing reads through fastp at Q25 and MiXCR, retaining productive beta sequences. A single entry per CDR3 protein holds the most common genes and DNA from its merged rows. The V and J calls here are based on TCRdb, not the publication. This sample has 430,000 or so distinct CDR3 sequences in its table, and around 24% of those were observed once. The ten largest clones represent 2.5% to 3.5% of the sample.

These data are also associated with another study on T cells expressing NK-cell markers. As noted in the second study: Fewer than ten donors provided sorted CD3+CD56+NKG2C+, CD3+CD56+NKG2C- and CD3+CD56-NKG2C+ T-cell subsets, whose TCR beta-chain repertoires were profiled. Of the eight sequenced donors, seven were found to be HCMV-seropositive and one was found to be HCMV-seronegative. To restrict sorting to alphabetaTCR-expressing T cells, an anti-gammadeltaTCR antibody was added in several experiments. For 6 or 7 donors, the dominant CD3+CD56+NKG2C+ clonotypes were among the top 10 CD8+ clonotypes and accounted for roughly 1.0-7.5% of CD8+ T cells. Those dominant clonotypes were again the most abundant among CD3+CD56-NKG2C+ cells in four donors, at about 28.3-60.1%. It remained unclear whether the expanded NKG2C-expressing T cell clones were specific for HCMV antigens. All eight donors whose samples were sequenced were randomly selected healthy volunteers, three of them men and five women. HCMV-specific IgG was detected in serum with a commercial ELISA kit to determine HCMV serostatus. MIGEC was used to demultiplex reads and group reads by UMI, and MiTCR was used to assemble and quantify clonotypes. To exclude erroneous sequences, any TCR cDNA sequence not supported by at least two reads was discarded. The tcR package was used for downstream repertoire analysis, and clonotypes were matched between fractions using CDR3 nucleotide sequence together with V segment. Antigen specificity was annotated against VDJdb with VDJmatch, allowing one amino acid substitution in CDR3.

The receptor was isolated from a woman under 30 in good health. The sequenced sample consisted of CD4+ T cells sorted from blood.

The DNA sequence follows: TGCAGTGCCTGGGGACAGTACGGCGGGGAGCTGTTTTTT. Its translation reads: CSAWGQYGGELFF. The rearrangement combines TRBV20-1 with TRBJ2-2, with 7 junctional bases fitting TRBD1. From cysteine to phenylalanine, the CDR3 is 13 amino acids long. Of the read, only the CDR3 DNA is kept; its 39 bases are in frame from base 1. The germline V gene encodes CDR1 DFQATT and CDR2 SNEGSKA (reference sequence). Trimming removed 6 bases from V and 7 bases from J; the gene matches leave 8 bases unexplained.